The TCR beta chain described here comes from a study of CD8 T cells in ankylosing spondylitis. Study-wide results and caveats: Those disease-linked clones were CD8+; they were also relatively rare in peripheral blood.

The V end lost 6 bases, the J end lost 0 bases, and 8 bases lay between the germline ends. This CDR3 region has 13 residues. Using quantitative 5'-RACE with molecular barcodes, the authors made TCR beta libraries. TCRdb reprocessed the 5' RACE reads with MiXCR, giving one entry per CDR3 protein. The table includes approximately 210,000 distinct CDR3 sequences, 9.5% to 15% detected once. This clonotype was recorded many times. What it binds is unknown. V usage is TRBV12-3 or TRBV12-4 and J usage is TRBJ1-1, with D hard to call. This TCR came from a male donor with ankylosing spondylitis or in good health (not recorded which). Input material: blood, either unsorted or a sorted T cell fraction (not recorded which). CDR3 loop: CASSYGVNTEAFF. The CDR3 bases are TGTGCCAGCAGCTACGGGGTGAACACTGAAGCTTTCTTT.